Shown below are 2 T cell receptor beta chains from a single sample sequenced in a study of T cell responses to AZD1222 COVID-19 vaccine. The repertoire was sequenced with immunoSEQ multiplex PCR; TCRdb's copy has only in-frame clones and lacks some. This sample has under 70,000 clones, with 80% found just once. The source was peripheral blood, collected 28 days after the second AZD1222 dose. These TCRs come from an adult who received the AZD1222 COVID-19 vaccine.

The CDR3 loop reads CASSEPGTGGYEQYF. The CDR3 coding sequence is TGTGCCAGCAGCGAACCCGGGACAGGGGGCTACGAGCAGTACTTC. The chain employs TRBV5-6 and TRBJ2-7; 11 bases are shared with TRBD1. The CDR3 totals 15 residues. Germline loops: CDR1 SGHDT, CDR2 YYEEEE. Trimming at V came to 4 bases and at J to 3 bases, leaving 6 bases not matched to a gene.

V and J are TRBV7-9 and TRBJ1-1; no definite D call. The CDR3 runs to 13 residues. The germline CDR1 and CDR2 sequences are SEHNR and FQNEAQ (reference sequence). V dropped 8 bases and J dropped 0 bases, with 10 bases sitting between them. The CDR3 sequence: CASGWYVNTEAFF. CDR3 DNA sequence: TGTGCCAGCGGCTGGTATGTGAACACTGAAGCTTTCTTT.